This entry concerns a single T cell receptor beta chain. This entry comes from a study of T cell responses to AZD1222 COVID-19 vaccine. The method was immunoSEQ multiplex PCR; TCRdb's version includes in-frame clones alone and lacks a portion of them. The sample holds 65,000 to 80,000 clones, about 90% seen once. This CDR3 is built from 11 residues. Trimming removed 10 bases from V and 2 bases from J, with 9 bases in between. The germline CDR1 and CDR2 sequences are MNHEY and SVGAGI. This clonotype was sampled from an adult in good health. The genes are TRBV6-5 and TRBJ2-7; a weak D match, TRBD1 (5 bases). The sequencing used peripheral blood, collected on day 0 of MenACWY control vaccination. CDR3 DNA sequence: TGTGCCACCAGACAGCCCTACGAGCAGTACTTC. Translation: CATRQPYEQYF.